This TCR beta chain was identified in a study of blood T cell repertoires in COVID-19. Study overall: The United States, Italy and Spain provided the acute and convalescent COVID-19 samples. Nucleic acid was either cDNA or gDNA, and it came from T cells, B-cell-depleted T cells, or PBMCs.

The protocol was immunoSEQ multiplex PCR, while the TCRdb copy is restricted to in-frame clones and leaves out a portion. The profile shows about half a million clones, 80% to 90% of them singletons. Germline lookup yields CDR1 SGDLS and CDR2 YYNGEE. This CDR3 is built from 14 residues. Trimming cost V 4 bases and J 10 bases, with 18 bases left between them. Sequencing was done on a sample of peripheral blood. The receptor's source is a human donor in a cohort sampled during active COVID-19. V is TRBV9 and J is TRBJ2-1; TRBD1 is a possible D gene (6 bases). CDR3 residues: CASSPLTGILEQFF. CDR3 DNA sequence: TGTGCCAGCAGCCCACTTACAGGGATCCTAGAGCAGTTCTTC. Based on the CDR3 plus reference TRBV9 and TRBJ2-1, the full variable domain is DSGVTQTPKHLITATGQRVTLRCSPRSGDLSVYWYQQSLDQGLQFLIQYYNGEERAKGNILERFSAQQFPDLHSELNLSSLELGDSALYFCASSPLTGILEQFFGPGTRLTVL.